A selection of T cell receptor beta chains follows, all from one sample in a study of type 1 regulatory T cells. MiXCR was run by TCRdb on the reads, yielding one entry per CDR3 protein. The table records roughly 25,000 distinct CDR3 sequences, roughly 72% of them present only once. Antigen specificity for these receptors is unknown. The sequenced sample was cultured T cells, either the whole culture or a sorted T cell fraction (not recorded which). The receptors shown here come from a human donor in good health. Each CDR3 is given with its conserved first and last residue. D genes are given only for firm matches. The size of a clone is reported for some rows only, either as once, few or many, or as a class for expanded clones.

CDR3 DNA: TGTGCCAGCAGTTACTCCGGGACTCATGGCTACACCTTC
CDR3 protein: CASSYSGTHGYTF
D gene: NA
clone size: NA
V gene: TRBV6-2/TRBV6-3
J gene: TRBJ1-2

CDR3 DNA: TGCGCCAGCAGCTTGGATAGGGGATCTAACACCGGGGAGCTGTTTTTT
CDR3 protein: CASSLDRGSNTGELFF
D gene: NA
clone size: NA
V gene: TRBV5-1
J gene: TRBJ2-2

CDR3 DNA: TGTGCCAGCAGCCCCGGGAGCTCCTATAATTCACCCCTCCACTTT
CDR3 protein: CASSPGSSYNSPLHF
D gene: NA
clone size: few
V gene: TRBV7-9
J gene: TRBJ1-6

CDR3 DNA: TGTGCCATCAGCAATGACAGGAGTGGATTTGAAGCTTTCTTT
CDR3 protein: CAISNDRSGFEAFF
D gene: NA
clone size: NA
V gene: TRBV10-3
J gene: TRBJ1-1

CDR3 DNA: TGTGCCAGCAGTTTAGGATCCGGTGAGGGCACTGAAGCTTTCTTT
CDR3 protein: CASSLGSGEGTEAFF
D gene: NA
clone size: NA
V gene: TRBV12-3/TRBV12-4
J gene: TRBJ1-1

CDR3 DNA: TGTGCCAGCAGTGAAGGTTGGGCTAGTTTTGGGGAGCAGTTCTTC
CDR3 protein: CASSEGWASFGEQFF
D gene: NA
clone size: NA
V gene: TRBV6-1
J gene: TRBJ2-1

CDR3 DNA: TGTGCCAGCTCACCACCGGCGAGGGCGGGAGATGGCTACACCTTC
CDR3 protein: CASSPPARAGDGYTF
D gene: NA
clone size: NA
V gene: TRBV18
J gene: TRBJ1-2

CDR3 DNA: TGTGCCAGCAGCCCCATCCTTAGTTACAATGAGCAGTTCTTC
CDR3 protein: CASSPILSYNEQFF
D gene: NA
clone size: NA
V gene: TRBV7-8
J gene: TRBJ2-1

CDR3 DNA: TGTGCCAGCAGCCCATCGACTAGCGGGGCCTATGAGCAGTTCTTC
CDR3 protein: CASSPSTSGAYEQFF
D gene: TRBD2
clone size: few
V gene: TRBV7-2
J gene: TRBJ2-1

CDR3 DNA: TGTGCCAGCAGTTACTCGAAAGATACGCAGTATTTT
CDR3 protein: CASSYSKDTQYF
D gene: NA
clone size: NA
V gene: TRBV6-2/TRBV6-3
J gene: TRBJ2-3

CDR3 DNA: TGTGCCAGCAGCTCAAGAGTCCAGGGCGAGCAGTACTTC
CDR3 protein: CASSSRVQGEQYF
D gene: NA
clone size: NA
V gene: TRBV7-8
J gene: TRBJ2-7

CDR3 DNA: TGTGCCAGCAGTTACCAGGCTAACACTGAAGCTTTCTTT
CDR3 protein: CASSYQANTEAFF
D gene: NA
clone size: NA
V gene: TRBV6-6
J gene: TRBJ1-1

CDR3 DNA: TGTGCCAGCAGTTTATCCTATTACGAGCAGTACTTC
CDR3 protein: CASSLSYYEQYF
D gene: NA
clone size: once
V gene: TRBV28
J gene: TRBJ2-7

CDR3 DNA: TGTGCCATCAAGCTGGCCGGATTGCACACAGATACGCAGTATTTT
CDR3 protein: CAIKLAGLHTDTQYF
D gene: NA
clone size: NA
V gene: TRBV7-2
J gene: TRBJ2-3

CDR3 DNA: TGTGCCAGCCGAAGACAGGGGGCTTTTTCCGGGGGGCTGTTTTTT
CDR3 protein: CASRRQGAFSGGLFF
D gene: TRBD1
clone size: NA
V gene: TRBV28
J gene: TRBJ2-2

CDR3 DNA: TGTGCCAGCAGCTTAGCGCCGGCAGGGGCTGGCAATGAGCAGTTCTTC
CDR3 protein: CASSLAPAGAGNEQFF
D gene: NA
clone size: NA
V gene: TRBV7-2
J gene: TRBJ2-1

CDR3 DNA: TGCGCCAGCAGCCAAGGGGAACGAGGGAACACCATATATTTT
CDR3 protein: CASSQGERGNTIYF
D gene: NA
clone size: NA
V gene: TRBV4-1
J gene: TRBJ1-3

CDR3 DNA: TGTGCCTGGAGTTTAGCGACTAGCACAGATACGCAGTATTTT
CDR3 protein: CAWSLATSTDTQYF
D gene: NA
clone size: NA
V gene: TRBV30
J gene: TRBJ2-3

CDR3 DNA: TGCGCCAGCAGCCAAGATGGGCGGCGGGGGCCGGTCACCGGGGAGCTGTTTTTT
CDR3 protein: CASSQDGRRGPVTGELFF
D gene: NA
clone size: NA
V gene: TRBV4-1
J gene: TRBJ2-2

CDR3 DNA: TGTGCCACCTCGGGAGGGGGCTATGGGGCCAACGTCCTGACTTTC
CDR3 protein: CATSGGGYGANVLTF
D gene: NA
clone size: NA
V gene: TRBV6-5
J gene: TRBJ2-6

CDR3 DNA: TGTGCCAGCAGTGTTCGGACAGGGGTTGGCTACACCTTC
CDR3 protein: CASSVRTGVGYTF
D gene: TRBD1
clone size: few
V gene: TRBV7-2
J gene: TRBJ1-2

CDR3 DNA: TGTGCCAGCAGTGCCTCCTCGGGGGGCACTGAAGCTTTCTTT
CDR3 protein: CASSASSGGTEAFF
D gene: NA
clone size: once
V gene: TRBV6-1
J gene: TRBJ1-1

CDR3 DNA: TGTGCCACCAGTGACCCCGGGACAGGGGATCAGCCCCAGCATTTT
CDR3 protein: CATSDPGTGDQPQHF
D gene: TRBD1
clone size: few
V gene: TRBV24-1
J gene: TRBJ1-5

CDR3 DNA: TGTGCCAGCAGTTTAAGGCAGGGGCTTGGCTATGGCTACACCTTC
CDR3 protein: CASSLRQGLGYGYTF
D gene: NA
clone size: medium-sized
V gene: TRBV12-3/TRBV12-4
J gene: TRBJ1-2

CDR3 DNA: TGTGCCAGCAGCTTATCAGGACAGGGGAGAGAGACCCAGTACTTC
CDR3 protein: CASSLSGQGRETQYF
D gene: TRBD1
clone size: few
V gene: TRBV7-9
J gene: TRBJ2-5

CDR3 DNA: TGCGCCAGCAGCCGGTCCGGGACCAACGCGCTAAGCACAGATACGCAGTATTTT
CDR3 protein: CASSRSGTNALSTDTQYF
D gene: NA
clone size: NA
V gene: TRBV4-1
J gene: TRBJ2-3

CDR3 DNA: TGCAGCGTTGAAGAGGGCAGCTACAATGAGCAGTTCTTC
CDR3 protein: CSVEEGSYNEQFF
D gene: NA
clone size: NA
V gene: TRBV29-1
J gene: TRBJ2-1

CDR3 DNA: TGTGCCAGCAGCTTAGGGGGACTAGCGGGCCTGTACAATGAGCAGTTCTTC
CDR3 protein: CASSLGGLAGLYNEQFF
D gene: TRBD2
clone size: NA
V gene: TRBV7-2
J gene: TRBJ2-1

CDR3 DNA: TGTGCCAGCAGTGAAGGACCCGTCACCAAAGCTTTCTTT
CDR3 protein: CASSEGPVTKAFF
D gene: NA
clone size: NA
V gene: TRBV6-1
J gene: TRBJ1-1

CDR3 DNA: TGTGCCAGCAGTTACCCGGGACGGCTAGAGTCATATGGCTACACCTTC
CDR3 protein: CASSYPGRLESYGYTF
D gene: NA
clone size: NA
V gene: TRBV6-6
J gene: TRBJ1-2

CDR3 DNA: TGCAGCGTTCGACTGACCTACGAGCAGTACTTC
CDR3 protein: CSVRLTYEQYF
D gene: NA
clone size: NA
V gene: TRBV29-1
J gene: TRBJ2-7

CDR3 DNA: TGTGCCAGCAGCCCTGACATCCCCAATTCACCCCTCCACTTT
CDR3 protein: CASSPDIPNSPLHF
D gene: NA
clone size: NA
V gene: TRBV7-9
J gene: TRBJ1-6

CDR3 DNA: TGTGCCAGCAGTTTGCGCAGGGAGGCAGATACGCAGTATTTT
CDR3 protein: CASSLRREADTQYF
D gene: NA
clone size: NA
V gene: TRBV27
J gene: TRBJ2-3

CDR3 DNA: TGTGCCAGCTCACCCGACAGCCGGAACAATCAGCCCCAGCATTTT
CDR3 protein: CASSPDSRNNQPQHF
D gene: NA
clone size: NA
V gene: TRBV18
J gene: TRBJ1-5

CDR3 DNA: TGTGCCAGCAGCCAAGTGGGTAGGGATCGCGGCTACACCTTC
CDR3 protein: CASSQVGRDRGYTF
D gene: NA
clone size: NA
V gene: TRBV4-2
J gene: TRBJ1-2

CDR3 DNA: TGCGCCAGCAGCCAAGAGTGGGATGAAAAACTGTTTTTT
CDR3 protein: CASSQEWDEKLFF
D gene: NA
clone size: NA
V gene: TRBV4-3
J gene: TRBJ1-4

CDR3 DNA: TGTGCCAGCAGCAAATGCCCCCGCAGGGGGAGCTCCTACGAGCAGTACTTC
CDR3 protein: CASSKCPRRGSSYEQYF
D gene: NA
clone size: few
V gene: TRBV21-1
J gene: TRBJ2-7

CDR3 DNA: TGTGCCAGCAGTTTAGGGACGGCGAGGACCCAGTACTTC
CDR3 protein: CASSLGTARTQYF
D gene: NA
clone size: NA
V gene: TRBV28
J gene: TRBJ2-5

CDR3 DNA: TGTGCCAGCAGCCTGTTTGTCAGGAACACTGAAGCTTTCTTT
CDR3 protein: CASSLFVRNTEAFF
D gene: NA
clone size: NA
V gene: TRBV3-1
J gene: TRBJ1-1

CDR3 DNA: TGTGCCAGTCGTGACCGGGGGGCGGGCAATCAGCCCCAGCATTTT
CDR3 protein: CASRDRGAGNQPQHF
D gene: NA
clone size: once
V gene: TRBV19
J gene: TRBJ1-5

CDR3 DNA: TGTGCCAGCAGCTTAGAGAGCTCCTATAATTCACCCCTCCACTTT
CDR3 protein: CASSLESSYNSPLHF
D gene: NA
clone size: few
V gene: TRBV7-9
J gene: TRBJ1-6

CDR3 DNA: TGCGCCAGCGCTCCGGGACCTGTCCAATCCCCGTGGTCCTACGAGCAGTACTTC
CDR3 protein: CASAPGPVQSPWSYEQYF
D gene: NA
clone size: NA
V gene: TRBV5-1
J gene: TRBJ2-7

CDR3 DNA: TGTGCCAGCAGCTTCATAGGAGGACGGAACACTGAAGCTTTCTTT
CDR3 protein: CASSFIGGRNTEAFF
D gene: NA
clone size: medium-sized
V gene: TRBV7-9
J gene: TRBJ1-1

CDR3 DNA: TGTGCCAGCAGCGTAGCCCCCCCGCTCACCGGGGAGCTGTTTTTT
CDR3 protein: CASSVAPPLTGELFF
D gene: NA
clone size: NA
V gene: TRBV9
J gene: TRBJ2-2

CDR3 DNA: TGTGCCAGCAGCCCCCAAGACGGGGGGTTCTACAATGAGCAGTTCTTC
CDR3 protein: CASSPQDGGFYNEQFF
D gene: TRBD2
clone size: NA
V gene: TRBV12-3/TRBV12-4
J gene: TRBJ2-1

CDR3 DNA: TGTGCCAGCAGTGTCTGGCCTAGCACAGATACGCAGTATTTT
CDR3 protein: CASSVWPSTDTQYF
D gene: NA
clone size: NA
V gene: TRBV5-4
J gene: TRBJ2-3

CDR3 DNA: TGTGCCAGCTCCGCCTTGGCGGGGAGTCAAGAGACCCAGTACTTC
CDR3 protein: CASSALAGSQETQYF
D gene: NA
clone size: NA
V gene: TRBV18
J gene: TRBJ2-5

CDR3 DNA: TGTGCCAGCAGGCCCTCGTCAGAGTCTTCACCCCTCCACTTT
CDR3 protein: CASRPSSESSPLHF
D gene: NA
clone size: NA
V gene: TRBV3-1
J gene: TRBJ1-6

CDR3 DNA: TGTGCCAGCACCCAAATTGGGGGGGGGCTAGACGAGCAGTACTTC
CDR3 protein: CASTQIGGGLDEQYF
D gene: NA
clone size: once
V gene: TRBV2
J gene: TRBJ2-7

CDR3 DNA: TGTGCCAGCAGTTACTCGACTAGGCAGGGGGCGGGGTACAAGCAGTACTTC
CDR3 protein: CASSYSTRQGAGYKQYF
D gene: TRBD1
clone size: NA
V gene: TRBV6-6
J gene: TRBJ2-7

CDR3 DNA: TGCGCCAGCAGCTTGGATTCCGTGCAGCCCCAGCATTTT
CDR3 protein: CASSLDSVQPQHF
D gene: NA
clone size: few
V gene: TRBV5-1
J gene: TRBJ1-5